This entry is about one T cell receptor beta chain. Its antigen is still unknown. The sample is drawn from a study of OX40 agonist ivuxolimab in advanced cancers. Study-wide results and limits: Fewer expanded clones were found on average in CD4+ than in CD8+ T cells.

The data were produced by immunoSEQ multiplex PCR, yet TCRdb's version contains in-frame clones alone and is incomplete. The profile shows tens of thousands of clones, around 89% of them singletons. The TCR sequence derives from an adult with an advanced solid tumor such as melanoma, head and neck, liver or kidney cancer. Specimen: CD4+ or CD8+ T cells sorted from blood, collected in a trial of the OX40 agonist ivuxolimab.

The CDR3 spells CASSYGWISGAEQYF. The DNA of the CDR3 is TGTGCCAGCAGCTACGGGTGGATATCGGGAGCCGAGCAGTACTTC. The gene calls are TRBV5-5 and TRBJ2-7; the D gene is possibly TRBD2 (6 bases). This CDR3 is built from 15 residues. V was trimmed by 3 bases and J by 6 bases, leaving 19 bases between them. Germline V lookup: CDR1 SGHKS, CDR2 YYEKEE (reference sequence).